Sequencing of this T cell receptor (beta chain) was carried out in a study of blood T cell repertoires in COVID-19. Study overall: The United States, Italy and Spain supplied acute and convalescent COVID-19 samples.

Sequencing was performed with immunoSEQ multiplex PCR; in TCRdb, only in-frame clones are kept and a portion is missing. The sample holds 94,000 or so clones, around nine tenths seen once. This CDR3 has 17 amino acids. The germline CDR1 and CDR2 sequences are SGHRS and YFSETQ. V was pared by 1 base and J by 5 bases, with 10 bases of the junction left unmatched. The J gene is TRBJ2-7, the V gene TRBV5-1; TRBD2 matches 12 bases. The TCR sequence derives from a woman of 80 years or more with active COVID-19. The sample comprised peripheral blood. The CDR3, as DNA: TGCGCCAGCAGCTTGTCTCTAGCGGGAGGGCCTCAAAACGAGCAGTACTTC. Its translation is CASSLSLAGGPQNEQYF.